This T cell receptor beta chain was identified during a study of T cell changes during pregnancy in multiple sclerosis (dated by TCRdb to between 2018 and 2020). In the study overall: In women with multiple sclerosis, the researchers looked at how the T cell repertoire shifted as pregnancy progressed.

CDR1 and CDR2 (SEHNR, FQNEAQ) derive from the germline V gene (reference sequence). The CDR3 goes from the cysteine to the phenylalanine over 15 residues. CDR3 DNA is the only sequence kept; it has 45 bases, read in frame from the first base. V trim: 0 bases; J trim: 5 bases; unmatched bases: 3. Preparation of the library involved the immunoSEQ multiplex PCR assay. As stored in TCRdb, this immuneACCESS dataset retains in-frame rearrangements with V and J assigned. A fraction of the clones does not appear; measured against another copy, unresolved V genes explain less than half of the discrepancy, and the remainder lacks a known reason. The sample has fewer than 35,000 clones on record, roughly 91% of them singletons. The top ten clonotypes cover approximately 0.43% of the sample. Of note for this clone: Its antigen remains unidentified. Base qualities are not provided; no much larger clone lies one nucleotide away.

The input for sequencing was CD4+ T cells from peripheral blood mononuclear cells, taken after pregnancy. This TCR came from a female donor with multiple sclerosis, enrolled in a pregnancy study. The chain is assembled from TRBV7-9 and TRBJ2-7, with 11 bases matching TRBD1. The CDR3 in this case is CASSLAGQGVHEQYF. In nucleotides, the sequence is TGTGCCAGCAGCTTAGCGGGACAGGGGGTCCACGAGCAGTACTTC.